A selection of T cell receptor beta chains follows, all from one sample in a study of CD8+ T cells in alopecia areata. Clones were sequenced by immunoSEQ multiplex PCR, and TCRdb holds only the in-frame ones, with some missing. This table has under 150,000 clones, around 62% appearing once. Sequenced material: CD8+ T cells sorted from blood. These receptors all stem from a human donor in good health. CDR3s include the opening cysteine and the closing phenylalanine or tryptophan.

v_call,cdr3_length,cdr3_aa
TRBV1,16,CTSSPWSGRAPDTQYF
TRBV29-1,13,CSVDRAGGTEAFF
TRBV27,16,CASSSIGASGYNEQFF
TRBV30,13,CAWRELVDTEAFF
TRBV7-9,15,CASPTSSTTYNEQFF
TRBV14,15,CASSLLDTFTGELFF
TRBV11-2,14,CASSLRAGGQEQYF
TRBV30,16,CAWSDEWSGSGNEQFF
TRBV7-9,15,CASSLPLAAINEQFF
TRBV13,12,CATQGLTNEQFF
TRBV10-2,12,CASSVRDGIQYF
TRBV25-1,15,CASSSSAGDRYGYTF
TRBV2,15,CASRRQGAGTDTQYF
TRBV14,15,CASSQGGDFYNEQFF
TRBV9,12,CASSPGANVLTF
TRBV28,15,CASSLGTGGSYEQYF
TRBV29-1,13,CSVDFLANYGYTF
TRBV13,17,CASSSLPPSAVYNEQFF
TRBV29-1,14,CSVRGLAGAYEQYF
TRBV11-2,12,CASKGGTGELFF
TRBV29-1,13,CSVEGTWGNEQFF
TRBV29-1,13,CSVEDNRGSGYTF
TRBV15,14,CATSYDRGVDTQYF
TRBV6-1,14,CASSEVGGSYEQYF
TRBV29-1,13,CSVEVGMGETQYF
TRBV7-9,12,CASSYGEETQYF
TRBV29-1,15,CSVDLTGGGTAEAFF
TRBV23-1,12,CALPSVEYGYTF
TRBV29-1,14,CSVENAYDSYEQYF
TRBV25-1,11,CASSELREAFF
TRBV29-1,16,CSVVGTDSTNTGELFF
TRBV7-8,15,CASSLAPSDGDTQYF
TRBV28,13,CASSLRGANVLTF
TRBV2,13,CASRSELLDEQFF
TRBV12-5,14,CASGLVGDYEKLFF
TRBV7-8,15,CASSPSGRALETQYF
TRBV7-9,12,CASSLNLAEAFF
TRBV15,19,CATEGNSSTGHSGANVLTF
TRBV6-5,13,CASSRTISNEQFF
TRBV29-1,11,CSVELGGTQYF
TRBV29-1,20,CSVEDLRGAGDLSGANVLTF
TRBV19,12,CASSPIGGEQYF